This T cell receptor beta chain was observed in a study of cytomegalovirus exposure and HLA in healthy donors. Background on the study: The same platform as the 650 to 700 first-cohort repertoires was used for the 120 validation repertoires, a later analysis reported.

The CDR3 extends over 16 amino acids. Germline CDR1 and CDR2: MNHNS and SASEGT. Trimming cost V 4 bases and J 5 bases; bases outside gene matches: 6. Sequenced by immunoSEQ multiplex PCR; TCRdb stores in-frame clones only, minus some. The data hold some 210,000 clones, with around four fifths observed a single time. The V gene is TRBV6-1, the J gene TRBJ2-2; TRBD2 matches at 11 bases. Sample: PBMCs. The clonotype comes from a woman younger than 35 in good health and CMV-seronegative. CDR3 nucleotide sequence: TGTGCCAGCAGTGGACGGACTAGCGGGCCGACCGGGGAGCTGTTTTTT. As protein: CASSGRTSGPTGELFF.